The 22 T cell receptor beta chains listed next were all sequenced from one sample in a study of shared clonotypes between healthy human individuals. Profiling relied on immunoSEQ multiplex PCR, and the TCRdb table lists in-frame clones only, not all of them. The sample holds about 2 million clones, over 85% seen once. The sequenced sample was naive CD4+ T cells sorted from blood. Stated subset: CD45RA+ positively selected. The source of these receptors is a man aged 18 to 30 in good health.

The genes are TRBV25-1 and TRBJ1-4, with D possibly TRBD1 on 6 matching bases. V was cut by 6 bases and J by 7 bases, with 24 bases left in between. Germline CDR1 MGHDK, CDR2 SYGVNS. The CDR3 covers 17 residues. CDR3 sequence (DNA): TGTGCCAGCAGCCGGAACTATAACGACAGGAGGGGTGAAAAACTGTTTTTT. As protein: CASSRNYNDRRGEKLFF.

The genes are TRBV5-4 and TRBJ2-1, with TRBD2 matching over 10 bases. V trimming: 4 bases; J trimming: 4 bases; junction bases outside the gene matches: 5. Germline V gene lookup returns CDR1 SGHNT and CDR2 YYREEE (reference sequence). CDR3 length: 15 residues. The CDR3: CASSAGTSEYNEQFF. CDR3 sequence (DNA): TGTGCCAGCAGCGCCGGGACTAGCGAATACAATGAGCAGTTCTTC.

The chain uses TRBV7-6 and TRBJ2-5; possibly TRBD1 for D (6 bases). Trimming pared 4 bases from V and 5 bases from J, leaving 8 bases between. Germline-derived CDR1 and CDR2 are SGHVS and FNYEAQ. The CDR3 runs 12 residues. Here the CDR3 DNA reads TGTGCCAGCAGCTCCCAGGGGGAGACCCAGTACTTC. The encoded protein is CASSSQGETQYF. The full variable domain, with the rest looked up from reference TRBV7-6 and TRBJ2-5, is GAGVSQSPRYKVTKRGQDVALRCDPISGHVSLYWYRQALGQGPEFLTYFNYEAQQDKSGLPNDRFSAERPEGSISTLTIQRTEQRDSAMYRCASSSQGETQYFGPGTRLLVL.

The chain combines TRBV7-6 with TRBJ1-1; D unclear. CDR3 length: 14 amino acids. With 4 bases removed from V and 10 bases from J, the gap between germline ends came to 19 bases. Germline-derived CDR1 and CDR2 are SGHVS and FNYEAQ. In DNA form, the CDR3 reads TGTGCCAGCAGCTCTGGAGGATTGAGTACGACAGCTTTCTTT. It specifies CASSSGGLSTTAFF.

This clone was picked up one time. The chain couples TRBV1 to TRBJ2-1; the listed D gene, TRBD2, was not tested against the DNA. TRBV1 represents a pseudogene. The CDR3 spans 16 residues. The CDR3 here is CASSRMDWSSYNEQFF. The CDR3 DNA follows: TGTGCCAGCAGCCGGATGGACTGGAGCTCCTACAATGAGCAGTTCTTC.

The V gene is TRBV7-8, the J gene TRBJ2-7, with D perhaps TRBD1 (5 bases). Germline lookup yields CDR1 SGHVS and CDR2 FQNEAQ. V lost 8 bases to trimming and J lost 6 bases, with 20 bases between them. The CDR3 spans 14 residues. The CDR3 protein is CASAGYRLGLEQYF. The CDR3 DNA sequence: TGTGCCAGCGCTGGATACAGGCTCGGGCTCGAGCAGTACTTC.

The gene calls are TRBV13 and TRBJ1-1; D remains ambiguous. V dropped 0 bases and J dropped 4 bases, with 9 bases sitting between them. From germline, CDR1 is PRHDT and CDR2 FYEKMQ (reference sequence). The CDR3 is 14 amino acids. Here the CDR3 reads CASSLGLTTTEAFF. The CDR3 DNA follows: TGTGCCAGCAGCTTAGGTTTGACAACCACTGAAGCTTTCTTT.

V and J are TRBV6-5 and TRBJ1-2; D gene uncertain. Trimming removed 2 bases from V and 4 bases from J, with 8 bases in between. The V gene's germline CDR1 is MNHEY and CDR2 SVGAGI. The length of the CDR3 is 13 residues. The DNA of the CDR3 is TGTGCCAGCAGTTACAGTCACCTCTATGGCTACACCTTC. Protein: CASSYSHLYGYTF.

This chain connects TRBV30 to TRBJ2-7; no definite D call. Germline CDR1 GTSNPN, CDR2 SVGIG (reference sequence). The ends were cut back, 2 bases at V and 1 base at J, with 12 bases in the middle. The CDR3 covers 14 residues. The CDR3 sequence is CAWSPLQGSYEQYF. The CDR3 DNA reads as TGTGCCTGGAGTCCCTTGCAAGGATCCTACGAGCAGTACTTC.

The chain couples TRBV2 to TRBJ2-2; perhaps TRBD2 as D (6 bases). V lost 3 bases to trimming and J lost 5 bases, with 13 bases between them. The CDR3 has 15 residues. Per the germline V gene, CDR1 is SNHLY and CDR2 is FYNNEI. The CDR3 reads CASSEIVGGTGELFF. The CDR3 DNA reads TGTGCCAGCAGTGAGATTGTTGGAGGGACCGGGGAGCTGTTTTTT.

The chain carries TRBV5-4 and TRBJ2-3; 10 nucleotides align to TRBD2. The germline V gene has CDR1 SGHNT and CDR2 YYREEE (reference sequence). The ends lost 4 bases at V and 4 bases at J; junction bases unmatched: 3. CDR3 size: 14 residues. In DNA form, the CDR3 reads TGTGCCAGCAGCGATACTAGCGGGGCAGATACGCAGTATTTT. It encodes CASSDTSGADTQYF.

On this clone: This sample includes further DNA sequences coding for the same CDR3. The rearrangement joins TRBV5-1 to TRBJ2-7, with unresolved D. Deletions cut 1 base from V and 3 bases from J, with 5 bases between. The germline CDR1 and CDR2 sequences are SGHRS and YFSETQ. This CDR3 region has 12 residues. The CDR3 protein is CASSLRDYEQYF. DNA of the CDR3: TGCGCCAGCAGCTTGAGGGACTACGAGCAGTACTTC.

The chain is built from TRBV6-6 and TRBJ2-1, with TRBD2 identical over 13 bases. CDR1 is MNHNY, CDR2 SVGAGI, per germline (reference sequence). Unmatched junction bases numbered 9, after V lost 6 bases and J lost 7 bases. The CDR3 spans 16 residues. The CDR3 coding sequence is TGTGCCAGCAGAAGATCCGGGACTAGCGGGACTAATGAGCAGTTCTTC. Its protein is CASRRSGTSGTNEQFF.

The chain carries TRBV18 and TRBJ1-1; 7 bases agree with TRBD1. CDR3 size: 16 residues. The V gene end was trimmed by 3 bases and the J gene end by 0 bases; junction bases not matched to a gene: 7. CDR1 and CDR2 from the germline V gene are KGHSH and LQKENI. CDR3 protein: CASSPRGQEMNTEAFF. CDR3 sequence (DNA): TGTGCCAGCTCACCGCGAGGACAGGAGATGAACACTGAAGCTTTCTTT.

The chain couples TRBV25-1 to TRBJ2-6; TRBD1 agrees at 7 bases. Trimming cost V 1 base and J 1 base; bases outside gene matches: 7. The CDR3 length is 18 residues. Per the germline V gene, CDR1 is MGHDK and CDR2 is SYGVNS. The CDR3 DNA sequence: TGTGCCAGCAGTGAATCGATAGGGGGCGCTTCTGGGGCCAACGTCCTGACTTTC. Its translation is CASSESIGGASGANVLTF.

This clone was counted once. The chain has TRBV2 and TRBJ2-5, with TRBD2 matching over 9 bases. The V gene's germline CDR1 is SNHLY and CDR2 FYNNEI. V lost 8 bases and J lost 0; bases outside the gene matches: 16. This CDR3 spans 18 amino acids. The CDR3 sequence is CASSVDFSGGEYQETQYF. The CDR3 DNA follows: TGTGCCAGCTCGGTTGATTTTAGCGGGGGCGAGTACCAAGAGACCCAGTACTTC.

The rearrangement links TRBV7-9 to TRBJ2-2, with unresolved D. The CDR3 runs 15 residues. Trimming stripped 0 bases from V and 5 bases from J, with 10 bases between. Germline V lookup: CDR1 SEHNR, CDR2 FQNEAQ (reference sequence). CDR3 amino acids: CASSLAGPGTGELFF. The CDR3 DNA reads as TGTGCCAGCAGCTTAGCGGGTCCCGGGACCGGGGAGCTGTTTTTT.

The CDR3 loop is CASSLVASGGPSTDTQYF. The CDR3 DNA reads as TGTGCCAGCAGCTTGGTTGCTAGCGGGGGACCTAGCACAGATACGCAGTATTTT. The chain has TRBV5-4 and TRBJ2-3, with 10 bases that match TRBD2. J lost 0 bases, V lost 0 bases, and 7 bases had no gene match. Germline values: CDR1 SGHNT, CDR2 YYREEE (reference sequence). The CDR3 extends over 18 amino acids.

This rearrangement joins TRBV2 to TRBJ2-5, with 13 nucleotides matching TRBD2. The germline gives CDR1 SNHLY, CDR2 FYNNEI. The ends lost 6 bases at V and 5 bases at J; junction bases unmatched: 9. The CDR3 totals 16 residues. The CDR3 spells CASRQFGLAGAETQYF. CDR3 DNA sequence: TGTGCCAGCAGGCAATTTGGACTAGCGGGAGCGGAGACCCAGTACTTC.

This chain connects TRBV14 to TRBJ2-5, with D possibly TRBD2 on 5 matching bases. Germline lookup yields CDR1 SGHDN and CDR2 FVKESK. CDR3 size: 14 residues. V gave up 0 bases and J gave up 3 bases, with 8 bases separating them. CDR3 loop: CASSQDRGEETQYF. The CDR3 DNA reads TGTGCCAGCAGCCAAGATCGGGGTGAAGAGACCCAGTACTTC.

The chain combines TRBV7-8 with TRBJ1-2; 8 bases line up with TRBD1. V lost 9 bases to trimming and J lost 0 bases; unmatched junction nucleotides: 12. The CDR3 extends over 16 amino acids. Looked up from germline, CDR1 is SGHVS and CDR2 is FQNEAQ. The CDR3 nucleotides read TGTGCCAGTAGAAAAGACAGGGGCACCTCTAACTATGGCTACACCTTC. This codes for CASRKDRGTSNYGYTF.

The DNA for the CDR3 is TGTGCCATCAGTGAGGCAGAGTACTATGGCTACACCTTC. It codes for CAISEAEYYGYTF. V usage is TRBV10-3 and J usage is TRBJ1-2; D gene ambiguous. The CDR3 sequence is 13 residues long. CDR1 is ENHRY and CDR2 is SYGVKD in the germline V gene. V lost 2 bases, J lost 3 bases, and 7 bases lay in between.